Below, 7 T cell receptor beta chains from the same sample are listed, as sequenced in a study of OX40 agonist ivuxolimab in advanced cancers. Assay: immunoSEQ multiplex PCR; the TCRdb copy retains only in-frame clones and omits some. The sample records approximately 120,000 clones, around 90% being singletons. Source: CD4+ or CD8+ T cells sorted from blood, taken in a trial of the OX40 agonist ivuxolimab. These receptors were obtained from an adult with an advanced solid tumor such as melanoma, head and neck, liver or kidney cancer.

The table lists this clone with a count of one. The chain recombines TRBV6-5 with TRBJ2-7; 10 bases are shared with TRBD2. CDR1 and CDR2 (germline): MNHEY, SVGAGI. The junction had 12 bases not matched to a gene; V was cut back by 6 bases and J by 7 bases. The CDR3 totals 15 residues. Written as DNA, the CDR3 is TGTGCCAGCAGCCACGTACTAGCGGGAAGTGGAGAGCAGTACTTC. Its protein product is CASSHVLAGSGEQYF.

This chain joins TRBV15 and TRBJ1-2; 7 nucleotides align to TRBD1. This CDR3 is 13 amino acids long. With 5 bases clipped from V and 5 bases from J, the junction kept 5 bases outside the gene matches. Germline V gene lookup returns CDR1 LNHNV and CDR2 YYDKDF (reference sequence). The CDR3 spells CATSGGQSYGYTF. The CDR3 DNA reads as TGTGCCACCAGCGGGGGACAGAGTTATGGCTACACCTTC.

This rearrangement joins TRBV11-3 to TRBJ2-7; D gene uncertain. Trimming took 1 base from V and 2 from J, leaving 12 bases between them. CDR1 is SGHNT, CDR2 YENEEA, per germline. This CDR3 has 15 amino acids. This chain's CDR3 is CASSLGKSRAYEQYF. DNA of the CDR3: TGTGCCAGCAGCTTAGGCAAAAGTAGGGCCTACGAGCAGTACTTC.

This sequence joins TRBV29-1 and TRBJ1-2; no clear D. V was clipped by 4 bases and J by 6 bases, with 12 bases between them. The CDR3 consists of 12 residues. In germline, CDR1 is SQVTM, CDR2 ANQGSEA. The CDR3 coding sequence is TGCAGCGTTGGGGGTCAGGATCATGGCTACACCTTC. Protein sequence: CSVGGQDHGYTF. The full variable domain, rest sourced from reference TRBV29-1 and TRBJ1-2, is SAVISQKPSRDICQRGTSLTIQCQVDSQVTMMFWYRQQPGQSLTLIATANQGSEATYESGFVIDKFPISRPNLTFSTLTVSNMSPEDSSIYLCSVGGQDHGYTFGSGTRLTVV.

This clone is a singleton in its sample. The chain links TRBV29-1 to TRBJ1-2; D is undetermined. The CDR3 has 12 residues. Looked up from germline, CDR1 is SQVTM and CDR2 is ANQGSEA. V lost 1 base to trimming and J lost 4 bases, with 7 bases between them. The CDR3 protein is CSVEGPSYGYTF. In DNA form, the CDR3 reads TGCAGCGTTGAAGGCCCCTCCTATGGCTACACCTTC.

The CDR3 nucleotides read TGTGCCAGCAGTTACTCGAAGTGGGCAGGAACTGAAGCTTTCTTT. Translation gives CASSYSKWAGTEAFF. This chain uses TRBV6-5 with TRBJ1-1; D is unresolved. Germline V CDR1 and CDR2: MNHEY, SVGAGI. The CDR3 runs to 15 residues. V lost 0 bases and J 5 bases, leaving 13 bases between the germline ends.

The chain is built from TRBV11-2 and TRBJ2-2; D might be TRBD1 or TRBD2, each matching 6 bases. From germline, CDR1 is SGHAT and CDR2 FQNNGV. This CDR3 has 16 amino acids. Trimming cost V 5 bases and J 2 bases, with 15 bases left between them. The CDR3 spells CASSGGTLINTGELFF. As DNA, the CDR3 is TGTGCCAGCAGCGGCGGGACACTCATAAACACCGGGGAGCTGTTTTTT.